The rows below give T cell receptor beta chains drawn from one sample of a study of PD-1 blockade in classical Hodgkin lymphoma. This table comes from immunoSEQ multiplex PCR, and its TCRdb copy is limited to in-frame clones, with some not included. The sample lists 66,000 or so clones; about 70% were seen once. The sample here was peripheral blood mononuclear cells (PBMCs), taken before the second cycle of nivolumab. These receptors were taken from a human donor with classical Hodgkin lymphoma. Each CDR3 is given with its conserved first and last residue. D genes are given only for firm matches. Size values are once, few and many counts, or a class for expanded clones, and some rows have none.

d_gene	abundance	v_gene	j_gene	CDR3nt	CDR3aa
.	.	TRBV18	TRBJ1-4	TGTGCCAGCTCACCACGTCTAGAGCCTAATGAAAAACTGTTTTTT	CASSPRLEPNEKLFF
TRBD2	.	TRBV5-1	TRBJ2-3	TGCGCCAGCAGCTTCCTTGGAGCGGGAGGGTCGGATACGCAGTATTTT	CASSFLGAGGSDTQYF
.	.	TRBV6-5	TRBJ1-2	TGTGCCACCACAAAGGTCGCCCCTAACTATGGCTACACCTTC	CATTKVAPNYGYTF
.	.	TRBV18	TRBJ2-7	TGTGCCAGCTCACTCGACGTCACTTGGGGGTCTGAGCAGTACTTC	CASSLDVTWGSEQYF
.	few	TRBV5-1	TRBJ2-3	TGCGCCAGCAGCTTGGGAGGTAGCGGAAGGGGTGGAGATACGCAGTATTTT	CASSLGGSGRGGDTQYF
.	.	TRBV4-1	TRBJ1-3	TGCGCCAGCAGCCAAGGGAGTCAGGATGGCACCATATATTTT	CASSQGSQDGTIYF
.	.	TRBV10-2	TRBJ2-7	TGCGCCAGCAGTCAACGGGGGTATGCGGAGCAGTACTTC	CASSQRGYAEQYF
TRBD2	few	TRBV10-1	TRBJ2-1	TGCGCCAGCAGTGAGTGGGAGGGGATAGGGTTCTTC	CASSEWEGIGFF
.	.	TRBV19	TRBJ2-2	TGTGCCAGTAGTCTCTCTTACACCGGGGAGCTGTTTTTT	CASSLSYTGELFF
TRBD2	.	TRBV19	TRBJ2-3	TGTGCCAGTAGTCGGACTAGCGGGGGCTTTGCTAGCACAGATACGCAGTATTTT	CASSRTSGGFASTDTQYF
TRBD1	.	TRBV11-1	TRBJ2-7	TGTGCCAGTATGGGACAGGGCTCTCACGAGCAGTACTTC	CASMGQGSHEQYF
.	.	TRBV19	TRBJ1-3	TGTGCCAGTAGTATTCAGGCAGCTGGAAACACCATATATTTT	CASSIQAAGNTIYF
.	.	TRBV6-6	TRBJ1-1	TGTGCCAGCAGCCTGACAGCGAACACTGAAGCTTTCTTT	CASSLTANTEAFF
.	.	TRBV14	TRBJ2-7	TGTGCCAGCAGCCAAGATACCCAGGTTTACGAGCAGTACTTC	CASSQDTQVYEQYF
TRBD1	.	TRBV7-2	TRBJ2-3	TGTGCCAGCAGCTCATGGGACAGGGGCGGCACAGATACGCAGTATTTT	CASSSWDRGGTDTQYF
.	.	TRBV6-1	TRBJ2-2	TGTGCCAGCAGTGAATTCAGGGTGCCCGGGGAGCTGTTTTTT	CASSEFRVPGELFF
.	few	TRBV5-8	TRBJ1-1	TGTGCCAGCAGCTTATGGGGGAAGACTGAAGCTTTCTTT	CASSLWGKTEAFF
TRBD1	.	TRBV9	TRBJ2-1	TGTGCCAGCAGCACTCGGACAGGAACAAGTTACAATGAGCAGTTCTTC	CASSTRTGTSYNEQFF
TRBD2	.	TRBV2	TRBJ2-7	TGTGCCAGTCAAGCGACTAGCGGGGGATACTCCTACGAGCAGTACTTC	CASQATSGGYSYEQYF
.	.	TRBV2	TRBJ2-1	TGTGCCAGCACCTTAGGAGGGTACAATGAGCAGTTCTTC	CASTLGGYNEQFF
.	.	TRBV10-1	TRBJ2-3	TGCGCCAGCAGTGGGGCGGGGGATACGCAGTATTTT	CASSGAGDTQYF
.	few	TRBV5-1	TRBJ2-6	TGCGCCAGCAGCTTGTTCCCCTCTGGGGCCAACGTCCTGACTTTC	CASSLFPSGANVLTF
TRBD2	once	TRBV7-7	TRBJ2-5	TGTGCCAGCAGCCCGACTAGCGGGGGGGCTGAGACCCAGTACTTC	CASSPTSGGAETQYF
.	.	TRBV15	TRBJ2-1	TGTGCCACCAGCAACTTAGGGGGGTCGTTTGTCAATGAGCAGTTCTTC	CATSNLGGSFVNEQFF
TRBD1	.	TRBV14	TRBJ1-2	TGTGCCAGCAGCCATGCCTATCCGGGACAGGTAGACTATGGCTACACCTTC	CASSHAYPGQVDYGYTF
TRBD1	once	TRBV9	TRBJ1-1	TGTGCCAGCAGCGCCGACAGGGAGGTCCCTGAAGCTTTCTTT	CASSADREVPEAFF
TRBD2	.	TRBV30	TRBJ2-1	TGTGCCTGGAGTGTAACTAGCGGGGTCTACAATGAGCAGTTCTTC	CAWSVTSGVYNEQFF
.	.	TRBV12-5	TRBJ1-1	TGTGCTAGTGGTTTGGGGGCCGGGACTGAAGCTTTCTTT	CASGLGAGTEAFF
TRBD2	few	TRBV6-1	TRBJ2-1	TGTGCCAGCAGCGTCGCGGGGGTGGGGAACAATGAGCAGTTCTTC	CASSVAGVGNNEQFF
.	few	TRBV9	TRBJ2-7	TGTGCCAGCAGCGTAGATAAGGGACCCCTGCACTTC	CASSVDKGPLHF
TRBD1	.	TRBV19	TRBJ1-1	TGTGCCTGCGGTGGGATCCCGCGGGGACAGGGGACTGAAGTAGCTTTCTTT	CACGGIPRGQGTEVAFF
.	.	TRBV29-1	TRBJ2-6	TGCAGCGTTGAAGCGGGGGGCGGAGGCAACGTCCTGACTTTC	CSVEAGGGGNVLTF
TRBD1	.	TRBV7-9	TRBJ2-7	TGTGCCAGCAGCTTTTCCGGGACAGGGACTTACGAGCAGTACTTC	CASSFSGTGTYEQYF
TRBD2	.	TRBV7-3	TRBJ2-7	TGTGCCAGCAGCTTAACGGCGGTAGCGGGACTAGGGGAGCAGTACTTC	CASSLTAVAGLGEQYF
.	.	TRBV9	TRBJ1-1	TGTGCCAGCAGCGACCCCCGAAGGCCCGCTGAAGCTTTCTTT	CASSDPRRPAEAFF
.	.	TRBV6-1	TRBJ1-2	TGTGCCAGCAGTGAGTCTGACTATGGCTACACCTTC	CASSESDYGYTF
TRBD1	once	TRBV5-1	TRBJ1-6	TGCGCCAGCAGCTTGGAGGGGACAGGCTATAATTCACCCCTCCACTTT	CASSLEGTGYNSPLHF
.	.	TRBV28	TRBJ2-3	TGTGCCAGCAGAACTATCATGACAGGTGGTTTCACAGATACGCAGTATTTT	CASRTIMTGGFTDTQYF
.	.	TRBV6-5	TRBJ2-7	TGTGCCAGCAGTGGTCCAGGACAGCGCTACGAGCAGTACTTC	CASSGPGQRYEQYF
.	.	TRBV21-1	TRBJ2-7	TGTGCCAGCATCAAAAAACCCGACACCGCCGGATGGTACGAGCAGTACTTC	CASIKKPDTAGWYEQYF
.	.	TRBV28	TRBJ2-7	TGTGCCTCCCAGGGTAGTCCCGGTAACGAGCAGTACTTC	CASQGSPGNEQYF